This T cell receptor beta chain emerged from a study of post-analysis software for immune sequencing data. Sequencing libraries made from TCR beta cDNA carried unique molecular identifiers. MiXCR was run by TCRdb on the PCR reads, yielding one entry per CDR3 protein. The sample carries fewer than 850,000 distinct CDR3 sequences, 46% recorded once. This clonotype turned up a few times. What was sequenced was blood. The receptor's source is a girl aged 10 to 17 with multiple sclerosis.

CDR3 DNA: TGTGCCAGCAGTGAAGCCGTGGGTGGGGGGGAGACCCAGTACTTC. Protein: CASSEAVGGGETQYF. The rearrangement links TRBV6-1 to TRBJ2-5; a possible D gene is TRBD2 (6 bases). The V gene's germline CDR1 is MNHNS and CDR2 SASEGT. This CDR3 comprises 15 residues. V lost 0 bases and J 5 bases, leaving 13 bases between the germline ends.